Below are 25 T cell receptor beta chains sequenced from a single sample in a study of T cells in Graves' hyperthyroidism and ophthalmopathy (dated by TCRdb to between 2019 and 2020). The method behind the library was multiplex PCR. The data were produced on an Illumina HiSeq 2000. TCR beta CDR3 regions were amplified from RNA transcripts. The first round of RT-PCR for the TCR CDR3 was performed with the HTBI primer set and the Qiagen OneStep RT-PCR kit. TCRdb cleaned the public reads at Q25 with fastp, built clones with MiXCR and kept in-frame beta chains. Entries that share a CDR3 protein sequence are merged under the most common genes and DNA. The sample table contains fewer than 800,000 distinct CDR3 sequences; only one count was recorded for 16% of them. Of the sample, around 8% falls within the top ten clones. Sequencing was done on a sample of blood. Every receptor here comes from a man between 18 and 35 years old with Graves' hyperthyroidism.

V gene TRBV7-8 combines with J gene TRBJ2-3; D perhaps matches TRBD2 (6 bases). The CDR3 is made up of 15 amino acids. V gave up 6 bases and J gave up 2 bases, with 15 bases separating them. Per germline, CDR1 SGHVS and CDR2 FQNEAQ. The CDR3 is CASSEARTTTDTQYF. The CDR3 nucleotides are TGTGCCAGCAGTGAGGCTAGGACTACCACAGATACGCAGTATTTT.

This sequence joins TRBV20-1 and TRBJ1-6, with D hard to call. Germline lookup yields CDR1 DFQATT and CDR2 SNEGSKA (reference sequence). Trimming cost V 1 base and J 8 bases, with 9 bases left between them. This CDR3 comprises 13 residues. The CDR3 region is CSARVGRDSPLHF. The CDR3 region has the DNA TGCAGTGCTAGAGTGGGGAGGGATTCACCCCTCCACTTT.

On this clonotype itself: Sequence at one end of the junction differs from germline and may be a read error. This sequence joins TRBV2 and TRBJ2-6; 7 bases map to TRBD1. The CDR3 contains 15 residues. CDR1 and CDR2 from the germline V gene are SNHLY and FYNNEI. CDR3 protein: CARKKTGVGANVLTF. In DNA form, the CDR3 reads TGCGCCAGGAAAAAAACAGGGGTAGGGGCCAACGTCCTGACTTTC.

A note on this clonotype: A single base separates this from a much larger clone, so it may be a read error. The CDR3 nucleotides read TGTGTCAGCAGCGTTACGGGACTTACAAGCTACGAGCAGTACTTC. Translating gives CVSSVTGLTSYEQYF. V gene TRBV7-2 combines with J gene TRBJ2-7; maybe TRBD2 (6 bases). CDR1 SGHTA and CDR2 FQGNSA come from the germline V gene. This CDR3 has 15 residues.

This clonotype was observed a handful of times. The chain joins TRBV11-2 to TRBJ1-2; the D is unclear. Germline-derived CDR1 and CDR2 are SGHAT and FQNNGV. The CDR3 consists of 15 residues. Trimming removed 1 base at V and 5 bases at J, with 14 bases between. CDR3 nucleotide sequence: TGTGCCAGCAGCTTAGTTCCAGACCGGGAGTATGGCTACACCTTC. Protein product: CASSLVPDREYGYTF.

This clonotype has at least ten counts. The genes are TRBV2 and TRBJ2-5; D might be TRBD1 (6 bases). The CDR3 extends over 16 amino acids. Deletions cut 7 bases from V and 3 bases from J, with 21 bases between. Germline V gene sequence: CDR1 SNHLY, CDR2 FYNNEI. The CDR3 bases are TGTGCCAGCAAGAAGCGGCCCCAGGGGTTAGAAGAGACCCAGTACTTC. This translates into CASKKRPQGLEETQYF.

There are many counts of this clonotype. The CDR3 sequence: CARSPTGGWAEAFF. CDR3 DNA sequence: TGTGCTAGGAGCCCGACAGGGGGCTGGGCTGAAGCTTTCTTT. The chain joins TRBV30 to TRBJ1-1, with 10 bases lining up with TRBD1. This CDR3 comprises 14 residues. Germline loops: CDR1 GTSNPN, CDR2 SVGIG (reference sequence).

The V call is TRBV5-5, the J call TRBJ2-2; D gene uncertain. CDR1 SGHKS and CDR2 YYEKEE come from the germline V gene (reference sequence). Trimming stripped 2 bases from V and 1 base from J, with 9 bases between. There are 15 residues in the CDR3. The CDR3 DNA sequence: TGTGCCAGCAGCTTTTTCACGGGGAACACCGGGGAGCTGTTTTTT. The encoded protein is CASSFFTGNTGELFF. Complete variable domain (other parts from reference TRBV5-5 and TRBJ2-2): DAGVTQSPTHLIKTRGQQVTLRCSPISGHKSVSWYQQVLGQGPQFIFQYYEKEERGRGNFPDRFSARQFPNYSSELNVNALLLGDSALYLCASSFFTGNTGELFFGEGSRLTVL.

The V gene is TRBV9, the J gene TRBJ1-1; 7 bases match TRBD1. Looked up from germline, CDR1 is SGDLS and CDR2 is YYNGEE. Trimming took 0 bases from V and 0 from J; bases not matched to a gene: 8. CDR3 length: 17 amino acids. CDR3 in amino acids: CASSVGGGAGLNTEAFF. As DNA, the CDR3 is TGTGCCAGCAGCGTAGGAGGGGGCGCGGGTCTGAACACTGAAGCTTTCTTT.

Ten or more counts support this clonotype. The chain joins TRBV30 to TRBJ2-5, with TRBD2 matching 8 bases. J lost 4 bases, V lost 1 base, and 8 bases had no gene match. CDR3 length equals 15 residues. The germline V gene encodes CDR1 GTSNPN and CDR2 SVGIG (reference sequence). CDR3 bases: TGTGCCTGGAGTGAGTACGGCGGGAGGAGAGAGACCCAGTACTTC. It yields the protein CAWSEYGGRRETQYF.

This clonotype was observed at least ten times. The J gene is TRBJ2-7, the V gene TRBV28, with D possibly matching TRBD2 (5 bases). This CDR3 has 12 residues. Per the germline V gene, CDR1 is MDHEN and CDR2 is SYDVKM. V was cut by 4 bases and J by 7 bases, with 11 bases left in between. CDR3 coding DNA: TGTGCCAGCAGTTCACCGGGCGGGGAGCAGTACTTC. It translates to CASSSPGGEQYF.

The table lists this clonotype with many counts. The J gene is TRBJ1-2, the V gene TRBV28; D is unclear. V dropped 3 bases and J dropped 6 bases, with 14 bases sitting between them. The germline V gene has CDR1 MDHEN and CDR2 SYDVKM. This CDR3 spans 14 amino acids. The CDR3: CASSLDGHRNGYTF. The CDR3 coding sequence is TGTGCCAGCAGTTTGGATGGCCACCGGAATGGCTACACCTTC.

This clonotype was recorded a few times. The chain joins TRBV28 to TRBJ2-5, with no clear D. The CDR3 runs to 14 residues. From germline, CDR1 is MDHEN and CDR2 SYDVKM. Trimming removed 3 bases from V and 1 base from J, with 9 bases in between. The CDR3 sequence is CASSLELPQETQYF. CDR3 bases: TGTGCCAGCAGTTTGGAACTACCCCAAGAGACCCAGTACTTC.

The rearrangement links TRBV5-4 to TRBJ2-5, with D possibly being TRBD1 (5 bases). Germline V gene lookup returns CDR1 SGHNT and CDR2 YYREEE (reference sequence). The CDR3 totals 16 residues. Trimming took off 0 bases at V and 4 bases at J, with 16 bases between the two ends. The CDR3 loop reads CASSLGQPSGLETQYF. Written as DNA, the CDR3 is TGTGCCAGCAGCTTGGGCCAACCCTCAGGGTTAGAGACCCAGTACTTC.

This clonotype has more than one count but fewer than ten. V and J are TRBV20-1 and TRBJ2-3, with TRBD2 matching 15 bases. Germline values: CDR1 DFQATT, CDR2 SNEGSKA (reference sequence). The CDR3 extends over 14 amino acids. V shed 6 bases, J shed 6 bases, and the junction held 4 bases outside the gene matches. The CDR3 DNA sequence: TGCAGTGCCCGGACTAGCGGGAGGGGCGATACGCAGTATTTT. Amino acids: CSARTSGRGDTQYF.

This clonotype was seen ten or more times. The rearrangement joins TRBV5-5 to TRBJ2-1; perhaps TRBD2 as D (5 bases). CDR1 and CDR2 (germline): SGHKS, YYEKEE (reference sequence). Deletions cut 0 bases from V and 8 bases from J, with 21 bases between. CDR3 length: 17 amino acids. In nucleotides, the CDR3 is TGTGCCAGCAGCTTGGAATGGGCGAGGAGTTTGGAGGATGAGCAGTTCTTC. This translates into CASSLEWARSLEDEQFF.

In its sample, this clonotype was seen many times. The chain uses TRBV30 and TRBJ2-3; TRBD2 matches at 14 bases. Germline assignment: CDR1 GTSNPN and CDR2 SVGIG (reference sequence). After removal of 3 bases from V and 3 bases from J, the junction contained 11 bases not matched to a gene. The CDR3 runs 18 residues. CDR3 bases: TGTGCCTGGAGCCCGGCCCGGACTAGCGGGAGGTCGACAGATACGCAGTATTTT. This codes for CAWSPARTSGRSTDTQYF.

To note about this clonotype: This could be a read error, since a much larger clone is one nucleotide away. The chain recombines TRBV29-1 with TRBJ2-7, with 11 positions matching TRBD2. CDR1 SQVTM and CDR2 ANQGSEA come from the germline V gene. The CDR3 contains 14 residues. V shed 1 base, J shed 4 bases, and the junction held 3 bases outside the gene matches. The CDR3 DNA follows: TGCAGCGTTGAAGCTAGCGGGGGGCGTTACGAGCAGTACTTC. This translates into CSVEASGGRYEQYF.

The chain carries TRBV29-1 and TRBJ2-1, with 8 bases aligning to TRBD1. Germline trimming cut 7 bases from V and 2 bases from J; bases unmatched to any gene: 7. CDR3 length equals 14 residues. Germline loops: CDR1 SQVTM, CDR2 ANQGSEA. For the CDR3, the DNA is TGCAGCGGGTTAGGGACAGGAGCCTACAATGAGCAGTTCTTC. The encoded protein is CSGLGTGAYNEQFF.

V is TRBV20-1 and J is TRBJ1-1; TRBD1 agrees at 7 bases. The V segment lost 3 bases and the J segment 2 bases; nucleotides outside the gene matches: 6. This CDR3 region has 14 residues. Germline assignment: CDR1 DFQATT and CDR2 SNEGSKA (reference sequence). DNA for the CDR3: TGCAGTGCTAGGGCCAGGGGGACAAACACTGAAGCTTTCTTT. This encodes CSARARGTNTEAFF.

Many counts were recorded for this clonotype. CDR3 in amino acids: CSVAPQGTGDEQYF. The CDR3 bases are TGCAGCGTTGCGCCTCAGGGTACTGGGGACGAGCAGTACTTC. J is TRBJ2-7 and V is TRBV29-1, with D perhaps matching TRBD1 (5 bases). This CDR3 contains 14 residues. Trimming left V 4 bases short and J 5 bases short, with 18 bases between. Germline lookup yields CDR1 SQVTM and CDR2 ANQGSEA.

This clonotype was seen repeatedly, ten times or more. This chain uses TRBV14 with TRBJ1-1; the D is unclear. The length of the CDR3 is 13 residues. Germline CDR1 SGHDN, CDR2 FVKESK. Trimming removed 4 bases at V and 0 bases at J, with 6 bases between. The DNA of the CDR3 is TGTGCCAGCAGCCCCTCCATGAACACTGAAGCTTTCTTT. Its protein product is CASSPSMNTEAFF.

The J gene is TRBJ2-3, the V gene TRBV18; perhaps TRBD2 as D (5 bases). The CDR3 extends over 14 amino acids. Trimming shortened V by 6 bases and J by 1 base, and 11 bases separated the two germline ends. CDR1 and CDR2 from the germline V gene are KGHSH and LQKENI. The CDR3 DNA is TGTGCCAGCTCGATTGTGGAGGGCACAGATACGCAGTATTTT. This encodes CASSIVEGTDTQYF.

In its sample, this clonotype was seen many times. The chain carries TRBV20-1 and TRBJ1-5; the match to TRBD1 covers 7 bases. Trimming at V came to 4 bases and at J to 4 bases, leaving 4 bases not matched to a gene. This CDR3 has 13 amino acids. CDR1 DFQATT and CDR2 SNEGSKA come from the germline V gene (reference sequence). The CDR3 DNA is TGCAGTGCTACTGGACAGGTAAATCAGCCCCAGCATTTT. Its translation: CSATGQVNQPQHF.

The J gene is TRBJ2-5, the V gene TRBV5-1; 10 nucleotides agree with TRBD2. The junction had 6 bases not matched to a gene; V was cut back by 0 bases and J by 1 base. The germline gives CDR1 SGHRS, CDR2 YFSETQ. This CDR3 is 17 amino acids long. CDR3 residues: CASSLGAQREGQETQYF. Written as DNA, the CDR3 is TGCGCCAGCAGCTTGGGGGCACAGCGGGAGGGCCAAGAGACCCAGTACTTC. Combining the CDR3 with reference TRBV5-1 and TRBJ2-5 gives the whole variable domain KAGVTQTPRYLIKTRGQQVTLSCSPISGHRSVSWYQQTPGQGLQFLFEYFSETQRNKGNFPGRFSGRQFSNSRSEMNVSTLELGDSALYLCASSLGAQREGQETQYFGPGTRLLVL.